Shown below are 9 T cell receptor beta chains from a single sample sequenced in a study of identical twins. TCRdb passed the 5' RACE reads through MiXCR, listing each CDR3 protein once. The sample contains under 900,000 distinct CDR3 sequences, roughly 12% of which appear only once. The same sample was also studied in work on yellow fever vaccine responses in identical twins.

The sequencing sample was made of PBMCs. The receptors stem from a woman aged 18-29 years in good health.

The chain is built from TRBV3-1 and TRBJ2-2; 7 bases align to TRBD1. V gave up 7 bases and J gave up 1 base; unmatched junction bases: 6. In germline, CDR1 is LGHDT, CDR2 YNNKEL (reference sequence). The CDR3 contains 15 residues. The CDR3: CASTPSGGNTGELFF. The CDR3, as DNA: TGTGCCAGCACTCCTTCAGGGGGGAACACCGGGGAGCTGTTTTTT.

CDR3: CASSFNLAPRPDTQYF. Written as DNA, the CDR3 is TGCGCCAGCAGCTTTAACCTAGCCCCCCGACCAGATACGCAGTATTTT. The chain joins TRBV5-1 to TRBJ2-3, with D possibly matching TRBD2 (5 bases). The ends were cut back, 2 bases at V and 4 bases at J, with 17 bases in the middle. Germline CDR1 reads SGHRS; CDR2 reads YFSETQ. This CDR3 spans 16 amino acids.

This clonotype was detected only a few times. V is TRBV20-1 and J is TRBJ2-3, with D perhaps TRBD1 (7 bases). The CDR3 spans 13 residues. Germline V CDR1 and CDR2: DFQATT, SNEGSKA (reference sequence). Trimming left V 2 bases short and J 6 bases short, with 12 bases between. In DNA, the CDR3 is TGCAGTGCTAGAACGACAGGGAGGGATACGCAGTATTTT. Protein: CSARTTGRDTQYF.

The V gene is TRBV6-2 or TRBV6-3, the J gene TRBJ2-1; 9 bases map to TRBD2. After removal of 2 bases from V and 8 bases from J, the junction contained 4 bases not matched to a gene. CDR1 is MNHEY, CDR2 SVGEGT, per germline. This CDR3 contains 14 residues. CDR3 coding DNA: TGTGCCAGCAGTTACGGCGGGGGGGCGGATGAGCAGTTCTTC. It yields the protein CASSYGGGADEQFF.

This clonotype was picked up a small number of times. The chain employs TRBV4-1 and TRBJ1-1, with D possibly TRBD1 on 5 matching bases. The CDR3 spans 16 residues. V lost 2 bases, J lost 5 bases, and 18 bases lay in between. The germline V gene encodes CDR1 MGHRA and CDR2 YSYEKL. This chain's CDR3 is CASSQPAFRGKTEAFF. The CDR3 DNA reads as TGCGCCAGCAGCCAACCCGCTTTTCGGGGGAAAACTGAAGCTTTCTTT.

The chain combines TRBV6-5 with TRBJ2-5; 9 bases fit TRBD2. The V and J ends lost 0 bases and 6 bases, in that order; junction bases with no gene match: 11. The CDR3 has 17 residues. Per the germline V gene, CDR1 is MNHEY and CDR2 is SVGAGI. CDR3 nucleotide sequence: TGTGCCAGCAGTTACTCACCAGTGGGACTAGCTCTTCAGACCCAGTACTTC. Translating gives CASSYSPVGLALQTQYF.

This clonotype was detected a few times. This may stem from a read error, because a much larger clone lies one nucleotide away. V is TRBV10-3 and J is TRBJ2-2; D ambiguous. The germline V gene has CDR1 ENHRY and CDR2 SYGVKD. This CDR3 region has 11 residues. V lost 6 bases, J lost 1 base, and 0 bases lay in between. The CDR3 protein is CAIRNTGELFF. The CDR3 DNA reads TGTGCCATCAGGAACACCGGGGAGCTGTTTTTT.

This clonotype was picked up many times. The rearrangement uses TRBV12-3 or TRBV12-4 and TRBJ2-1, with TRBD1 identical over 9 bases. The CDR3 is 15 amino acids. Unmatched junction bases numbered 7, after V lost 5 bases and J lost 5 bases. The CDR3 region is CASSIGDRENNEQFF. For the CDR3, the DNA is TGTGCCAGCAGTATAGGGGACAGGGAAAACAATGAGCAGTTCTTC.

The chain joins TRBV20-1 to TRBJ2-7; D gene ambiguous. V was trimmed by 3 bases and J by 3 bases, leaving 6 bases between them. CDR1 is DFQATT, CDR2 SNEGSKA, per germline (reference sequence). The length of the CDR3 is 11 residues. The CDR3 DNA reads TGCAGTGCTAGGGCCTACTACGAGCAGTACGTC. Translated: CSARAYYEQYV.